The clone carrying this TCR beta chain was observed a handful of times. Its specificity is not known. The source of the sample is a study of blood T cells in healthy people across ages. Study results and caveats: Aged donors had fewer naive CD4+ cells and lower diversity than long-lived donors.

With V trimmed by 3 bases and J by 9 bases, 7 bases remained unmatched. The CDR3 has 14 amino acids. Germline CDR1 is DFQATT and CDR2 is SNEGSKA (reference sequence). A second PCR of roughly 7 to 11 cycles used a sample-barcoded 5' primer and a J-beta primer mix. Paired-end reads containing CDR3 totaled no fewer than 2.5 million for each sample. TCRdb fed the 5' RACE reads into MiXCR, producing one record per CDR3 protein. Of around 2 million distinct CDR3 sequences detected, about two fifths appear once; the ten largest clones hold 20% to 25%. The sequenced sample consisted of blood. The TCR sequence derives from a human donor in good health. This rearrangement joins TRBV20-1 to TRBJ2-4, with 11 nucleotides matching TRBD1. The CDR3 sequence: CSASRTGGEGIQYF. DNA of the CDR3: TGCAGTGCTAGCCGGACAGGGGGCGAAGGCATTCAGTACTTC.